This TCR beta chain was identified during a study of cytomegalovirus exposure and HLA in healthy donors. This CDR3 region has 15 residues. Germline V gene lookup returns CDR1 ENHRY and CDR2 SYGVKD. The ends lost 4 bases at V and 4 bases at J; junction bases unmatched: 1. The PCR made use of 60 Vbeta and 13 Jbeta primers. Sequenced by immunoSEQ multiplex PCR; TCRdb stores in-frame clones only, minus some. Of around 67,000 clones in the sample, 85% to 90% were seen once. The sequencing input was PBMCs. V gene TRBV10-3 combines with J gene TRBJ2-5, with 15 nucleotides matching TRBD2. The sequence was obtained from a woman under 40 in good health and CMV-seropositive. DNA of the CDR3: TGTGCCATCAGTGCGGGACTAGCGGGAGGAGAGACCCAGTACTTC. Its translation is CAISAGLAGGETQYF.